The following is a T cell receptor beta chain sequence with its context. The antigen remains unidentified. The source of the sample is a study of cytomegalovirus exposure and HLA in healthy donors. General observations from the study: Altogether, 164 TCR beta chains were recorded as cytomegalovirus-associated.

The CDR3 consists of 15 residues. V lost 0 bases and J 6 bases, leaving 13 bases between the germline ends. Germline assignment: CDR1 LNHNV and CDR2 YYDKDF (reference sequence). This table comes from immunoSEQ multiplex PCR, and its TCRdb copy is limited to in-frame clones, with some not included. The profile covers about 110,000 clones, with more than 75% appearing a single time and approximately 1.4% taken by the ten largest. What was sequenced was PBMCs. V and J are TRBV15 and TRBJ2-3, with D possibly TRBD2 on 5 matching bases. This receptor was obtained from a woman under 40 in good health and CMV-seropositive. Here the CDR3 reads CATSRDRGHKDTQYF. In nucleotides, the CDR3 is TGTGCCACCAGCAGAGATCGAGGGCACAAGGATACGCAGTATTTT.